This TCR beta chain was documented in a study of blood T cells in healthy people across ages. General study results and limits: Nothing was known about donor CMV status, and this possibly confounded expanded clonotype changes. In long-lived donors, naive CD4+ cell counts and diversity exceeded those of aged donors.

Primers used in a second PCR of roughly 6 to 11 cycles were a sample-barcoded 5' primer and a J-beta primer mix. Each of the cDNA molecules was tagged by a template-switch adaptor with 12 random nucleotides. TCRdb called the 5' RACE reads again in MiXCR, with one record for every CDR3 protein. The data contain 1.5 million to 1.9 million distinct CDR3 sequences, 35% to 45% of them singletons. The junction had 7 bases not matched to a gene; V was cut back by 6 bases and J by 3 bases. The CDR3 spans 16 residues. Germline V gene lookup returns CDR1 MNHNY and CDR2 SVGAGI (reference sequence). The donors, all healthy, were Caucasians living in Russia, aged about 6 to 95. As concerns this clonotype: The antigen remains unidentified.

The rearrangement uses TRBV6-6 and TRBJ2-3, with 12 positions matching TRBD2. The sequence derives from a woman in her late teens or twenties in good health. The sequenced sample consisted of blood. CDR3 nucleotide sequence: TGTGCCAGCAGATCGACTAGCGGGAGTGGGACAGATACGCAGTATTTT. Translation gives CASRSTSGSGTDTQYF.